These 23 T cell receptor beta chains were all obtained from the same sample, sequenced in a study of CD8+ T cells in alopecia areata. Extraction and reverse transcription of RNA yielded cDNA as the sequencing template. Profiled with immunoSEQ multiplex PCR; TCRdb holds only in-frame clones, not every one. Of 150,000 or so clones listed, 50% to 65% are singletons. Material for sequencing was CD4+ T cells sorted from blood. These receptors came from a human donor in good health.

The V and J genes are TRBV20-1 and TRBJ2-3; TRBD1 might be the D (8 bases). CDR1 is DFQATT and CDR2 is SNEGSKA in the germline V gene (reference sequence). The V gene lost 5 bases and the J gene lost 9 bases, with 12 bases spanning the gap. The length of the CDR3 is 11 residues. The CDR3 region is CSAPQGGTQYF. For the CDR3, the DNA is TGCAGTGCTCCACAGGGGGGGACGCAGTATTTT.

This clone has just a few counts. V gene TRBV30 combines with J gene TRBJ1-2; D gene uncertain. Per the germline V gene, CDR1 is GTSNPN and CDR2 is SVGIG (reference sequence). V was cut by 0 bases and J by 4 bases, with 9 bases left in between. The CDR3 covers 13 residues. The CDR3: CAWSVLAGYGYTF. The CDR3 DNA reads TGTGCCTGGAGTGTACTGGCAGGCTATGGCTACACCTTC.

In this sample, this clone turned up once. Other nucleotide sequences from this sample produce the same CDR3. The CDR3: CASSRDRNQPQHF. DNA for the CDR3: TGTGCCAGTTCCCGGGATAGGAACCAGCCCCAGCATTTT. This chain joins TRBV2 and TRBJ1-5, with D uncertain. The germline gives CDR1 SNHLY, CDR2 FYNNEI. V shed 9 bases and J shed 7 bases, with 16 bases lying between them. CDR3 length: 13 residues.

V and J are TRBV14 and TRBJ1-4; D gene ambiguous. This CDR3 spans 15 amino acids. Germline V lookup: CDR1 SGHDN, CDR2 FVKESK. Trimming shortened V by 1 base and J by 7 bases, and 13 bases separated the two germline ends. CDR3 loop: CASSQGVRIREKLFF. The CDR3 nucleotides are TGTGCCAGCAGCCAAGGAGTCAGGATCCGTGAAAAACTGTTTTTT.

This rearrangement joins TRBV29-1 to TRBJ2-2, with D maybe TRBD1 (5 bases). V was shortened by 6 bases and J by 5 bases, with 16 bases between the two germline ends. Germline CDR1 SQVTM, CDR2 ANQGSEA. This CDR3 is built from 14 residues. The chain's CDR3 is CSVKAGMRTGELFF. CDR3 DNA: TGCAGCGTAAAAGCAGGGATGAGAACCGGGGAGCTGTTTTTT.

The V and J genes are TRBV9 and TRBJ2-7, with D unresolved. CDR3 length: 14 amino acids. Trimming shortened V by 0 bases and J by 6 bases, and 13 bases separated the two germline ends. Germline values: CDR1 SGDLS, CDR2 YYNGEE. The CDR3 sequence is CASSVGAAPSEQYF. In DNA form, the CDR3 reads TGTGCCAGCAGCGTAGGAGCAGCCCCCAGCGAGCAGTACTTC.

The rearrangement links TRBV19 to TRBJ1-5; D remains unclear. Germline V gene data show CDR1 as LNHDA and CDR2 as SQIVND (reference sequence). The CDR3 has 15 amino acids. V lost 2 bases to trimming and J lost 3 bases, with 11 bases between them. In DNA form, the CDR3 reads TGTGCCAGTAGTATAACGGGGTCGGTCAATCAGCCCCAGCATTTT. This translates into CASSITGSVNQPQHF.

V gene TRBV6-5 combines with J gene TRBJ2-7, with D possibly matching TRBD1 (5 bases). This CDR3 has 11 residues. V shed 6 bases and J shed 11 bases, with 14 bases lying between them. Looked up from germline, CDR1 is MNHEY and CDR2 is SVGAGI. DNA of the CDR3: TGTGCCAGCAGGAATGTACAGGCCGAGTACTTC. Amino acids: CASRNVQAEYF.

This sequence joins TRBV5-6 and TRBJ2-7; D may match TRBD1 or TRBD2 (6 bases each). The CDR3 covers 14 residues. Germline V CDR1 and CDR2: SGHDT, YYEEEE. The germline V and J ends were trimmed by 4 bases and 5 bases, with 16 bases remaining between them. CDR3 sequence reads: CASSPLGGRDEQYF. The CDR3 DNA follows: TGTGCCAGCAGCCCTCTGGGGGGCCGCGACGAGCAGTACTTC.

The chain couples TRBV29-1 to TRBJ1-2; TRBD1 matches 9 bases. The ends lost 5 bases at V and 4 bases at J; junction bases unmatched: 5. Germline CDR1 reads SQVTM; CDR2 reads ANQGSEA. The CDR3 is 13 residues long. The CDR3 loop is CSVTPGQGYGYTF. CDR3 coding DNA: TGCAGCGTTACGCCGGGACAGGGCTATGGCTACACCTTC.

In regard to this clone: This sample includes further DNA sequences coding for the same CDR3. This sequence joins TRBV5-1 and TRBJ2-2; 10 bases are a match to TRBD1. Germline assignment: CDR1 SGHRS and CDR2 YFSETQ. V shed 4 bases, J shed 5 bases, and the junction held 2 bases outside the gene matches. The CDR3 is 14 residues long. Here the CDR3 reads CASSLDRGTGELFF. CDR3 in DNA: TGCGCCAGCAGCCTGGACAGGGGGACCGGGGAGCTGTTTTTT.

A few counts support this clone. V and J are TRBV11-2 and TRBJ2-2; D might be TRBD1 (6 bases). Germline V CDR1 and CDR2: SGHAT, FQNNGV. Trimming took off 5 bases at V and 7 bases at J, with 11 bases between the two ends. The CDR3 is made up of 13 amino acids. The CDR3 nucleotides read TGTGCCAGCAGCCCAAGGACAGTCGGGGAGCTGTTTTTT. Translation gives CASSPRTVGELFF.

This clone was counted once. The chain employs TRBV5-4 and TRBJ2-4; the D call may be TRBD1 or TRBD2 (5 bases each). This CDR3 region has 15 residues. Germline V gives CDR1 SGHNT, CDR2 YYREEE (reference sequence). The V end was cut by 0 bases, the J end by 1 base, with 8 bases between. Written as DNA, the CDR3 is TGTGCCAGCAGCTTGGCCGGGACGGCCAAAAACATTCAGTACTTC. It encodes CASSLAGTAKNIQYF.

The chain is built from TRBV27 and TRBJ2-3; TRBD2 matches at 11 bases. From germline, CDR1 is MNHEY and CDR2 SMNVEV (reference sequence). The CDR3 consists of 13 residues. V gave up 6 bases and J gave up 4 bases; unmatched junction bases: 0. This CDR3 is CASRLAGADTQYF. Written as DNA, the CDR3 is TGTGCCAGCAGACTAGCGGGAGCAGATACGCAGTATTTT.

The chain uses TRBV18 and TRBJ2-7, with unresolved D. Germline CDR1 KGHSH, CDR2 LQKENI. V lost 3 bases and J lost 1, with 10 bases in between. The CDR3 has 14 residues. The CDR3 loop reads CASSPYLNSYEQYF. The CDR3, as DNA: TGTGCCAGCTCACCCTACCTCAATTCCTACGAGCAGTACTTC. The entire variable domain, with the rest obtained from reference TRBV18 and TRBJ2-7, is as follows: NAGVMQNPRHLVRRRGQEARLRCSPMKGHSHVYWYRQLPEEGLKFMVYLQKENIIDESGMPKERFSAEFPKEGPSILRIQQVVRGDSAAYFCASSPYLNSYEQYFGPGTRLTVT.

The V call is TRBV5-1, the J call TRBJ2-3; 7 positions agree with TRBD1. CDR3 size: 14 residues. CDR1 SGHRS and CDR2 YFSETQ come from the germline V gene. V shed 4 bases and J 0 bases; nucleotides not matched to a gene: 2. For the CDR3, the DNA is TGCGCCAGCAGCCGGGACAGCAGCACAGATACGCAGTATTTT. This encodes CASSRDSSTDTQYF.

CDR3 nucleotides: TGTGCCAGCAGTGCTCCGTGGGACAGTTTAACCTACGAGCAGTACTTC. It specifies CASSAPWDSLTYEQYF. The V call is TRBV2, the J call TRBJ2-7; the match to TRBD1 covers 7 bases. This CDR3 is 16 amino acids long. V lost 4 bases and J lost 2; bases outside the gene matches: 11. Germline V gene sequence: CDR1 SNHLY, CDR2 FYNNEI.

This clone turned up a few times. V is TRBV2 and J is TRBJ2-6; tentatively, D is TRBD1 (6 bases). The CDR3 has 18 amino acids. Per germline, CDR1 SNHLY and CDR2 FYNNEI. Deletions cut 4 bases from V and 1 base from J, with 17 bases between. The CDR3 spells CASSGTGISSSGANVLTF. The CDR3 coding sequence is TGTGCCAGCAGTGGCACAGGGATTTCAAGTTCTGGGGCCAACGTCCTGACTTTC.

The chain couples TRBV5-4 to TRBJ1-3; tentative D call: TRBD1 (6 bases). The germline V and J ends were trimmed by 1 base and 6 bases, with 11 bases remaining between them. The CDR3 loop spans 14 amino acids. CDR1 SGHNT and CDR2 YYREEE come from the germline V gene (reference sequence). The CDR3 nucleotides read TGTGCCAGCAGCTTGTCGGGGGCAGAAAACACCATATATTTT. Translation gives CASSLSGAENTIYF.

This chain uses TRBV23-1 with TRBJ1-1; 7 bases match TRBD1. TRBV23-1 is sorted into the ORF group, with uncertain function. The CDR3 is 14 residues long. Trimming removed 4 bases from V and 5 bases from J; junction bases left unmatched: 7. The CDR3 bases are TGCGCCAGCAGTCGGGACAGAAGAAGTACTGAAGCTTTCTTT. It is translated as CASSRDRRSTEAFF.

The genes are TRBV27 and TRBJ2-7; 7 bases line up with TRBD1. The trim removed 6 bases at V and 6 bases at J, leaving 11 bases unmatched. The CDR3 sequence is 14 residues long. Germline CDR1 and CDR2: MNHEY and SMNVEV (reference sequence). As DNA, the CDR3 is TGTGCCAGCAGAACCCAACCAGAGGGGGCCGAGCAGTACTTC. Amino acid sequence: CASRTQPEGAEQYF.

The chain couples TRBV29-1 to TRBJ2-7, with D perhaps TRBD2 (5 bases). Per germline, CDR1 SQVTM and CDR2 ANQGSEA. This CDR3 has 13 residues. Between the trimmed V and J ends, which lost 7 bases and 5 bases, there was a span of 18 bases. CDR3 loop: CSAERSGFDEQYF. Here the CDR3 DNA reads TGCAGCGCCGAAAGGAGCGGATTCGACGAGCAGTACTTC.

The rearrangement joins TRBV30 to TRBJ1-5; D not resolved. CDR1 and CDR2 from the germline V gene are GTSNPN and SVGIG (reference sequence). The CDR3 sequence is 15 residues long. Deletions cut 4 bases from V and 4 bases from J, with 17 bases between. Written as DNA, the CDR3 is TGTGCCTGGACCGCCCAAAGACACAAGAATCAGCCCCAGCATTTT. Amino acids: CAWTAQRHKNQPQHF.